This T cell receptor beta chain was profiled in a study of long-term antiretroviral therapy in people with HIV. This clone was found once. As yet, its antigen is unknown. Study findings and constraints: Someone took the blood between the mid-2000s and the late 2010s, maybe while older ART regimens were in use. Information on adherence to ART, viral resistance or therapy changes was unavailable.

With survey level as its setting, the immunoSEQ assay was v3.0. The table came from immunoSEQ multiplex PCR; TCRdb's copy has only in-frame clones and leaves some out. The table has about 28,000 clones, 88% seen once; the top ten hold 3.5% to 5%. This CDR3 has 13 residues. Deletions cut 4 bases from V and 4 bases from J, with 8 bases between. Germline V gene lookup returns CDR1 SNHLY and CDR2 FYNNEI. HIV-positive participants all received treatment in the United States. V gene TRBV2 combines with J gene TRBJ2-1; D remains ambiguous. The receptor's source is a young woman with HIV. The specimen comprised unsorted PBMCs, sampled 0.5 years after starting antiretroviral therapy. CDR3 sequence reads: CASSAGSYNEQFF. CDR3 nucleotide sequence: TGTGCCAGCAGTGCGGGTTCTTACAATGAGCAGTTCTTC.